This T cell receptor beta chain was profiled in a study of blood T cell repertoires in COVID-19. The table came from immunoSEQ multiplex PCR; TCRdb's copy has only in-frame clones and leaves some out. The table has just over 250,000 clones, roughly 88% seen once; the top ten hold 10%. CDR3 length equals 14 residues. Germline values: CDR1 SGHRS, CDR2 YFSETQ. V was trimmed by 0 bases and J by 6 bases, leaving 12 bases between them. The origin of this receptor is a woman between 65 and 79 years old with COVID-19, enrolled during active disease. The specimen was peripheral blood. The chain carries TRBV5-1 and TRBJ1-1; D is possibly TRBD1 (6 bases). In DNA, the CDR3 is TGCGCCAGCAGCTTGGTGGGGGCAGAGGCTGAAGCTTTCTTT. Amino acid sequence: CASSLVGAEAEAFF.